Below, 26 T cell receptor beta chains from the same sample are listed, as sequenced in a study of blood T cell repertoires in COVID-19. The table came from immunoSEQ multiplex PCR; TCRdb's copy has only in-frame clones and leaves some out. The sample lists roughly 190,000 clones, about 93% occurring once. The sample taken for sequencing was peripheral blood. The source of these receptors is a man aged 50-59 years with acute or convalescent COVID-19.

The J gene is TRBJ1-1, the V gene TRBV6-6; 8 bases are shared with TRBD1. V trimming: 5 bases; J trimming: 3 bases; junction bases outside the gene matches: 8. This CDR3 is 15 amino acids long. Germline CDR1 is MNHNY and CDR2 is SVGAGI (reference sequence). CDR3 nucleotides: TGTGCCAGCAGTCCCCGAGGGACAGGAGACACTGAAGCTTTCTTT. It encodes CASSPRGTGDTEAFF.

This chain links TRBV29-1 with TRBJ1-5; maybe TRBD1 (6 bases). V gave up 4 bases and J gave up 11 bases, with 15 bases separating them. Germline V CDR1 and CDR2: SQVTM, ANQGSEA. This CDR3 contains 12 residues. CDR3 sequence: CSVGTRQGTQHF. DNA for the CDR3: TGCAGCGTTGGCACCCGGCAGGGGACCCAGCATTTT.

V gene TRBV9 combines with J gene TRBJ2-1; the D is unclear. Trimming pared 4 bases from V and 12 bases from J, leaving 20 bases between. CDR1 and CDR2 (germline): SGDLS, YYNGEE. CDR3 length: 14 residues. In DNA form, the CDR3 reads TGTGCCAGCAGCCCCCGTATTGATTACGCTAGGCAGTTCTTC. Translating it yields CASSPRIDYARQFF.

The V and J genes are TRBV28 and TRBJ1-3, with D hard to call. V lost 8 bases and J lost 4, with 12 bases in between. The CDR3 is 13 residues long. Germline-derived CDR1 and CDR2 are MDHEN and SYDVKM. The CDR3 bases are TGTGCCAGCGGAGGAGGGCCCGGAAACACCATATATTTT. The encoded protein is CASGGGPGNTIYF.

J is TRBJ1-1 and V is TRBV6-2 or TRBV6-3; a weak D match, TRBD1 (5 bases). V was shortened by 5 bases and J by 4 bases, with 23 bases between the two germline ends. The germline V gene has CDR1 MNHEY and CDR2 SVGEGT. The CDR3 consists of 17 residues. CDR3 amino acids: CASSHSRRGRWGTEAFF. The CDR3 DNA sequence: TGTGCCAGCAGTCATTCACGGCGGGGGAGGTGGGGCACTGAAGCTTTCTTT.

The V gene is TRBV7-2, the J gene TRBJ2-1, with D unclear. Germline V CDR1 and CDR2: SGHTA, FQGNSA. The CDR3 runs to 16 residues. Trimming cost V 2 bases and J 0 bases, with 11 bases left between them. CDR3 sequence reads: CASSLKTPSSYNEQFF. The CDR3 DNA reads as TGTGCCAGCAGCTTAAAGACACCCAGCTCCTACAATGAGCAGTTCTTC.

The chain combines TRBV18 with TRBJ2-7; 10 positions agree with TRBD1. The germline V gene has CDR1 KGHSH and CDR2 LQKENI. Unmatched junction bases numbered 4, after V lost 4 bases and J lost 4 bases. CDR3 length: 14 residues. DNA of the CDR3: TGTGCCAGCTCACTAGGGGACAGGGGATACGAGCAGTACGTC. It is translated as CASSLGDRGYEQYV.

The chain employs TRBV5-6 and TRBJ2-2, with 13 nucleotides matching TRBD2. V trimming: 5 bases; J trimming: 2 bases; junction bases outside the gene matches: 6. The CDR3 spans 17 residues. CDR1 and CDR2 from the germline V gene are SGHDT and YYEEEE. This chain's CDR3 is CASSSGTSGTNTGELFF. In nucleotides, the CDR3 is TGTGCCAGCAGTTCCGGGACTAGCGGGACCAACACCGGGGAGCTGTTTTTT.

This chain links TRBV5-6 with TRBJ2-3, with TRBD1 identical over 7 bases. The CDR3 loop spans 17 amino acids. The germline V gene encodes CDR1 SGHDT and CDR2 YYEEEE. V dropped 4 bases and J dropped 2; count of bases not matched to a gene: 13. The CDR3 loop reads CASSVGLGQAVTDTQYF. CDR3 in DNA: TGTGCCAGCAGCGTAGGCCTTGGACAGGCAGTCACAGATACGCAGTATTTT.

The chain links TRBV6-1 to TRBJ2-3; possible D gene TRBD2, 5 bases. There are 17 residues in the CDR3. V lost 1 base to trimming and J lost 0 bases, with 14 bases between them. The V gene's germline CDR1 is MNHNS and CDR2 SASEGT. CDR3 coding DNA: TGTGCCAGCAGTGAAGGTAGCGCCAGACCGAGCACAGATACGCAGTATTTT. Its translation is CASSEGSARPSTDTQYF.

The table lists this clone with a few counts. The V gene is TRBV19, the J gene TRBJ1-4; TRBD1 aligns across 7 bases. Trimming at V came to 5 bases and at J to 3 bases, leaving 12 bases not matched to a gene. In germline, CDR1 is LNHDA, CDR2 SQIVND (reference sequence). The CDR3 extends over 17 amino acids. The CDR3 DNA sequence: TGTGCCAGTAGTCCGTGGACAGGTCTGGCGGCTAATGAAAAACTGTTTTTT. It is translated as CASSPWTGLAANEKLFF.

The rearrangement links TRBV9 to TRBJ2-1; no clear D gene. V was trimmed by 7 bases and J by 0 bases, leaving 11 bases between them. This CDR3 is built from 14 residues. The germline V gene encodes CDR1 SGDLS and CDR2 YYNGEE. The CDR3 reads CASSLSGSYNEQFF. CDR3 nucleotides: TGTGCCAGCTCCCTATCTGGCTCCTACAATGAGCAGTTCTTC.

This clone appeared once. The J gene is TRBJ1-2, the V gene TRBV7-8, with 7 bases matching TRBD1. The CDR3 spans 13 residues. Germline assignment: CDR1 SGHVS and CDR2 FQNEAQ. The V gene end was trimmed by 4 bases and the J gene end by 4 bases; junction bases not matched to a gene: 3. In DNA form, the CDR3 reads TGTGCCAGCAGCTGGGGACAGCCCTATGGCTACACCTTC. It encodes CASSWGQPYGYTF.

The CDR3 DNA reads as TGCGCCAGCAGCCAAGACGTACAGCAGCGGGGGGCCTACAATGAGCAGTTCTTC. Its protein is CASSQDVQQRGAYNEQFF. The V call is TRBV4-1, the J call TRBJ2-1; 9 nucleotides match TRBD2. Germline V gene lookup returns CDR1 MGHRA and CDR2 YSYEKL. Unmatched junction bases numbered 8, after V lost 0 bases and J lost 2 bases. The CDR3 contains 18 residues.

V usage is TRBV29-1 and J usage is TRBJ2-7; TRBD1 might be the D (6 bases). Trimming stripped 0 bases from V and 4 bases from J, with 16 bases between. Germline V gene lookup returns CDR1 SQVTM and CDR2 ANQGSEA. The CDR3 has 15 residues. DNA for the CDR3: TGCAGCGTTGAAGATCGGGGACAAGGCCGTTACGAGCAGTACTTC. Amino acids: CSVEDRGQGRYEQYF.

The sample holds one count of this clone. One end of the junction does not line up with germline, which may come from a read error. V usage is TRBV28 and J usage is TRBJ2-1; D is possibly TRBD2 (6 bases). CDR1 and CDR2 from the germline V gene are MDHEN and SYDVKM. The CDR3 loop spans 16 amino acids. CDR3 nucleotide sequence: TGTGCCGGCAGCGGCTTGAGGGACTTCTCCTACAATGAGCAGTTCTTC. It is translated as CAGSGLRDFSYNEQFF.

CDR3 region: CASRGRMNTEAFF. The CDR3 DNA follows: TGTGCCAGCAGGGGGAGGATGAACACTGAAGCTTTCTTT. The rearrangement links TRBV7-2 to TRBJ1-1; no clear D gene. With 6 bases removed from V and 0 bases from J, the gap between germline ends came to 8 bases. The germline CDR1 and CDR2 sequences are SGHTA and FQGNSA. The CDR3 spans 13 residues.

CDR3 region: CASSLRGRETQYF. The CDR3 DNA reads as TGTGCCAGCAGCTTAAGGGGCCGAGAGACCCAGTACTTC. The gene calls are TRBV7-6 and TRBJ2-5; D is possibly TRBD1 (5 bases). The CDR3 sequence is 13 residues long. The germline gives CDR1 SGHVS, CDR2 FNYEAQ. The V end lost 2 bases, the J end lost 4 bases, and 8 bases lay between the germline ends.

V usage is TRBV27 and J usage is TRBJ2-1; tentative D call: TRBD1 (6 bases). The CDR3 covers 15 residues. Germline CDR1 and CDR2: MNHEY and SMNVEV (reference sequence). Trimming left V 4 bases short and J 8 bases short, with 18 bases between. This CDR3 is CASSSWAGVLDEQFF. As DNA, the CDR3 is TGTGCCAGCAGTTCCTGGGCAGGGGTCTTGGATGAGCAGTTCTTC.

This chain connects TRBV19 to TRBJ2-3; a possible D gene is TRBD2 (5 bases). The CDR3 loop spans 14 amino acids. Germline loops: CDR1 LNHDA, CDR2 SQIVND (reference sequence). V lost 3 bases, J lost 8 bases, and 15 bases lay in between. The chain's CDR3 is CASSISQTSGTQYF. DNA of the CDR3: TGTGCCAGTAGTATTTCACAGACCAGCGGTACGCAGTATTTT.

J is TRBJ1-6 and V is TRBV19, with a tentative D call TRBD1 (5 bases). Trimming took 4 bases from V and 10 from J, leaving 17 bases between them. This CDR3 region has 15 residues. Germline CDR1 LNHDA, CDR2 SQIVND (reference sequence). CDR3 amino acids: CASSTLEQGWSPLHF. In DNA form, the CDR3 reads TGTGCCAGTAGTACCTTAGAGCAGGGCTGGTCACCCCTCCACTTT.

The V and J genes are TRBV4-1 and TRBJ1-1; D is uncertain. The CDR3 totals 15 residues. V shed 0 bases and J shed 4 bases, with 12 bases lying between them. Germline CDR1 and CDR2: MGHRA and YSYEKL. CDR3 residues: CASSQDAIRATEAFF. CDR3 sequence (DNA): TGCGCCAGCAGCCAAGACGCGATTAGAGCCACTGAAGCTTTCTTT.

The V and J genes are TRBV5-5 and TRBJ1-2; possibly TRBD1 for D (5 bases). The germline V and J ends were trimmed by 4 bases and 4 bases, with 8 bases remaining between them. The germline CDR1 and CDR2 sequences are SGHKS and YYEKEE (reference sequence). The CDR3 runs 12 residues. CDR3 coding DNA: TGTGCCAGCAGCGGAGACAGCTATGGCTACACCTTC. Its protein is CASSGDSYGYTF.

Here the CDR3 reads CASSQGPNYEQYF. The CDR3 DNA reads as TGTGCCAGCAGTCAGGGGCCCAACTACGAGCAGTACTTC. The chain joins TRBV28 to TRBJ2-7, with D perhaps TRBD1 (6 bases). CDR3 size: 13 residues. CDR1 MDHEN and CDR2 SYDVKM come from the germline V gene. V lost 5 bases and J 3 bases, leaving 11 bases between the germline ends.

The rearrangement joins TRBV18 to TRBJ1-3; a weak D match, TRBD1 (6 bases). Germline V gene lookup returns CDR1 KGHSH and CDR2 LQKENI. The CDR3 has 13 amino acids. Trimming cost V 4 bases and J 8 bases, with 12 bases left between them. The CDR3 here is CASSRGQTDTIYF. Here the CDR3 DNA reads TGTGCCAGCTCACGCGGACAGACGGACACCATATATTTT.

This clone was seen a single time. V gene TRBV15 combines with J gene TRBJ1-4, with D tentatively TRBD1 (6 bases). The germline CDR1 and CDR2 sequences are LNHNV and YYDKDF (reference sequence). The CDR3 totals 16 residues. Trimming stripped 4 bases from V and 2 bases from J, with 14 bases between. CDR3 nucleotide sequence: TGTGCCACCAGCACCGAACAGGGATCTACTAATGAAAAACTGTTTTTT. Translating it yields CATSTEQGSTNEKLFF.